Below, 9 T cell receptor beta chains from the same sample are listed, as sequenced in a study of blood T cell repertoires in COVID-19. This table comes from immunoSEQ multiplex PCR, and its TCRdb copy is limited to in-frame clones, with some not included. Among some 400,000 clones, 91% were seen once, and the ten largest hold more than 0.85%. Material: PBMCs or T cells enriched from blood (not recorded which). These receptors all stem from a woman between 35 and 50 years old who had been exposed to COVID-19.

This chain uses TRBV2 with TRBJ1-3, with TRBD1 identical over 10 bases. Trimming cost V 5 bases and J 1 base; bases outside gene matches: 5. CDR3 length: 16 residues. Germline V CDR1 and CDR2: SNHLY, FYNNEI. The CDR3 sequence is CASSRTGGSSGNTIYF. As DNA, the CDR3 is TGTGCCAGCAGTCGGACAGGGGGGTCTTCTGGAAACACCATATATTTT.

The chain joins TRBV27 to TRBJ1-1; maybe TRBD1 (5 bases). The CDR3 length is 16 residues. The germline CDR1 and CDR2 sequences are MNHEY and SMNVEV (reference sequence). V lost 5 bases, J lost 1 base, and 17 bases lay in between. CDR3 nucleotide sequence: TGTGCCAGCAGTCCCCTCAAGGGGCGGAGGAACACTGAAGCTTTCTTT. This encodes CASSPLKGRRNTEAFF.

The V call is TRBV3-1 (or the pseudogene TRBV3-2), the J call TRBJ1-2; perhaps TRBD1 as D (5 bases). From germline, CDR1 is LGHDT and CDR2 YNNKEL (reference sequence). Trimming pared 0 bases from V and 3 bases from J, leaving 11 bases between. The CDR3 is 15 residues long. The CDR3 is CASSQDRDSYYGYTF. The CDR3 nucleotides read TGTGCCAGCAGCCAAGATAGAGACAGCTACTATGGCTACACCTTC.

The chain carries TRBV2 and TRBJ1-1; 9 positions match TRBD1. Looked up from germline, CDR1 is SNHLY and CDR2 is FYNNEI. The V gene end was trimmed by 8 bases and the J gene end by 5 bases; junction bases not matched to a gene: 6. The CDR3 is 13 amino acids. The CDR3 DNA reads TGTGCCAGCGTAGGACAGGGGATAACTGAAGCTTTCTTT. Its protein is CASVGQGITEAFF.

The chain links TRBV6-5 to TRBJ1-1; D not certain. The ends were cut back, 4 bases at V and 7 bases at J, with 10 bases in the middle. Germline V CDR1 and CDR2: MNHEY, SVGAGI. This CDR3 is 12 amino acids long. The CDR3 loop reads CASSFLRGEAFF. The DNA for the CDR3 is TGTGCCAGCAGTTTCCTTCGGGGTGAAGCTTTCTTT.

This rearrangement joins TRBV11-2 to TRBJ2-2, with D maybe TRBD1 (6 bases). The germline CDR1 and CDR2 sequences are SGHAT and FQNNGV. This CDR3 is 16 amino acids long. Trimming cost V 8 bases and J 1 base, with 17 bases left between them. The CDR3 DNA sequence: TGTGCCAGCGGTAAATCCGGGACAATGAACACCGGGGAGCTGTTTTTT. Its translation is CASGKSGTMNTGELFF.

This chain uses TRBV5-1 with TRBJ2-2, with D perhaps TRBD1 (6 bases). The germline V gene has CDR1 SGHRS and CDR2 YFSETQ. Trimming removed 0 bases from V and 2 bases from J, with 20 bases in between. The CDR3 consists of 19 residues. CDR3 coding DNA: TGCGCCAGCAGCTTGGCCTTCAGGGGTCCTCCGTTAAACACCGGGGAGCTGTTTTTT. Encoded protein: CASSLAFRGPPLNTGELFF.

V usage is TRBV5-4 and J usage is TRBJ1-1; tentatively, D is TRBD1 (5 bases). This CDR3 comprises 14 residues. Germline CDR1 SGHNT, CDR2 YYREEE (reference sequence). V was shortened by 4 bases and J by 1 base, with 11 bases between the two germline ends. The DNA for the CDR3 is TGTGCCAGCAGCGGCGGTGGGGCGAACACTGAAGCTTTCTTT. Its protein is CASSGGGANTEAFF.

The chain links TRBV5-1 to TRBJ2-1, with TRBD2 matching over 8 bases. The CDR3 is 20 amino acids. After removal of 5 bases from V and 8 bases from J, the junction contained 27 bases not matched to a gene. Germline V gives CDR1 SGHRS, CDR2 YFSETQ. Written as DNA, the CDR3 is TGCGCCAGCAGTCTAGGGGCGGGGGGAATAGCGGCTAGTCACCCCGATGAGCAGTTCTTC. Translated: CASSLGAGGIAASHPDEQFF.